A selection of T cell receptor beta chains follows, all from one sample in a study of T cell responses to AZD1222 COVID-19 vaccine. The assay was immunoSEQ multiplex PCR, and TCRdb's table has in-frame clones only and misses some. The sample holds roughly 120,000 clones; roughly 91% are singletons and the top ten take nearly 4.5%. The specimen was peripheral blood, collected on day 0 of AZD1222 vaccination. Receptors were obtained from an adult in good health. CDR3s include the opening cysteine and the closing phenylalanine or tryptophan. D genes are given only for firm matches. The size field is filled for only some rows; it gives once, few, many or a size class.

CASSQGQNGYTF,TGTGCCAGCAGCCAAGGACAGAATGGCTACACCTTC,TRBV3-1/TRBV3-2,NA,TRBJ1-2,NA
CASSQDRAHEQFF,TGTGCCAGCAGCCAAGATCGGGCCCATGAGCAGTTCTTC,TRBV3-1/TRBV3-2,NA,TRBJ2-1,few
CASGRGTSGSSDTQYF,TGTGCTAGTGGTCGGGGGACTAGCGGGAGTTCAGATACGCAGTATTTT,TRBV12-5,TRBD2,TRBJ2-3,NA
CASTPGQGKTQYF,TGTGCCAGCACCCCGGGACAGGGGAAGACCCAGTACTTC,TRBV12-3/TRBV12-4,TRBD1,TRBJ2-5,NA
CASSILSGGNYEQYF,TGTGCCAGTAGTATTCTATCAGGGGGGAACTACGAGCAGTACTTC,TRBV19,NA,TRBJ2-7,NA
CASSFRFGTAHDYTF,TGTGCCAGCAGTTTTCGGTTCGGGACAGCGCACGACTACACCTTC,TRBV28,TRBD1,TRBJ1-2,once
CASSNTQKETQYF,TGTGCCAGCAGCAACACCCAGAAAGAGACCCAGTACTTC,TRBV12-3/TRBV12-4,NA,TRBJ2-5,once
CASSLPLWEQFF,TGTGCCAGCAGTTTACCCCTCTGGGAGCAGTTCTTC,TRBV28,NA,TRBJ2-1,NA
CASGEHGTGNTIYF,TGTGCCAGCGGGGAGCACGGTACTGGAAACACCATATATTTT,TRBV28,NA,TRBJ1-3,NA
CASSTQGRYGYTF,TGTGCCAGCAGTACCCAGGGACGCTATGGCTACACCTTC,TRBV12-3/TRBV12-4,NA,TRBJ1-2,few
CASSLAVRDSGMDF,TGTGCCAGCAGCTTAGCTGTTCGGGATAGCGGGATGGATTTT,TRBV7-9,TRBD2,TRBJ2-3,NA
CASSFRGLSTDTQYF,TGTGCCAGCAGCTTCAGGGGGCTTAGCACAGATACGCAGTATTTT,TRBV11-3,TRBD1,TRBJ2-3,NA
CASSGSGTSGSYEQYF,TGTGCCAGCAGCGGAAGTGGGACTAGCGGGAGTTACGAGCAGTACTTC,TRBV2,TRBD2,TRBJ2-7,few
CASSREGFRDTQYF,TGTGCCAGTAGTCGGGAGGGATTTCGAGATACGCAGTATTTT,TRBV19,TRBD2,TRBJ2-3,NA
CASSLSKLEETQYF,TGCGCCAGCAGCCTCTCGAAGCTAGAAGAGACCCAGTACTTC,TRBV5-1,NA,TRBJ2-5,NA
CASSLATKSYEQYF,TGTGCCAGCAGCTTAGCTACAAAATCCTACGAGCAGTACTTC,TRBV7-2,NA,TRBJ2-7,NA
CASSLLARGGAYNEQFF,TGTGCCAGCAGTTTGTTGGCAAGAGGGGGCGCTTACAATGAGCAGTTCTTC,TRBV28,TRBD1,TRBJ2-1,NA
CAISERTATEAFF,TGTGCCATCAGTGAAAGGACAGCCACTGAAGCTTTCTTT,TRBV10-3,NA,TRBJ1-1,NA
CASSLFSGQNTEAFF,TGTGCCAGCAGCTTATTCTCCGGACAGAACACTGAAGCTTTCTTT,TRBV7-2,NA,TRBJ1-1,NA
CASSGTGGNQPQHF,TGTGCCAGTAGCGGTACGGGAGGCAATCAGCCCCAGCATTTT,TRBV19,NA,TRBJ1-5,NA
CATLRGTNEKLFF,TGCGCCACGCTCAGGGGAACTAATGAAAAACTGTTTTTT,TRBV10-2,NA,TRBJ1-4,NA
CSVATASGNTIYF,TGCAGCGTTGCGACAGCCTCTGGAAACACCATATATTTT,TRBV29-1,NA,TRBJ1-3,once
CASSKRGEKLFF,TGTGCCAGCAGTAAAAGAGGGGAAAAACTGTTTTTT,TRBV28,NA,TRBJ1-4,NA
CAWTGGNSPLHF,TGTGCCTGGACGGGGGGCAATTCACCCCTCCACTTT,TRBV30,NA,TRBJ1-6,NA
CASSKQGAEFF,TGTGCCAGCAGTAAACAGGGGGCGGAGTTCTTC,TRBV28,TRBD1,TRBJ2-1,NA
CASSQGASSTDTQYF,TGTGCCAGCAGCCAAGGGGCTAGCAGCACAGATACGCAGTATTTT,TRBV4-2,NA,TRBJ2-3,NA
CATSPVYLGELFF,TGTGCCACCAGTCCGGTTTATCTCGGGGAGCTGTTTTTT,TRBV24-1,NA,TRBJ2-2,NA
CASRQQMNTEAFF,TGTGCCAGCAGACAACAGATGAACACTGAAGCTTTCTTT,TRBV6-4,NA,TRBJ1-1,NA
CATSEPDRGHVNTEAFF,TGTGCCACCAGTGAACCGGACAGGGGGCATGTTAACACTGAAGCTTTCTTT,TRBV24-1,TRBD1,TRBJ1-1,NA
CASRLQGYTGELFF,TGTGCCAGCAGGTTACAGGGGTACACCGGGGAGCTGTTTTTT,TRBV6-5,TRBD1,TRBJ2-2,once
CASSIGQGAQPQHF,TGTGCCAGCAGCATAGGACAGGGAGCTCAGCCCCAGCATTTT,TRBV28,TRBD1,TRBJ1-5,NA
CASSTPRTGETQYF,TGTGCCAGTAGTACCCCTAGGACAGGGGAGACCCAGTACTTC,TRBV19,TRBD1,TRBJ2-5,NA
CASSLDRTRNSPLHF,TGTGCCAGCAGCCTGGACAGGACAAGAAATTCACCCCTCCACTTT,TRBV28,TRBD1,TRBJ1-6,once
CASSLVAGVYNEQFF,TGTGCCAGCAGCTTGGTAGCGGGAGTCTACAATGAGCAGTTCTTC,TRBV5-5,TRBD2,TRBJ2-1,NA
CVRNLKGSASGGASTDTQYF,TGTGTCAGAAACTTAAAGGGATCGGCTAGCGGGGGTGCTAGCACAGATACGCAGTATTTT,TRBV7-5,NA,TRBJ2-3,NA
CASSLGGWQPQHF,TGTGCCAGCAGTTTGGGGGGCTGGCAGCCCCAGCATTTT,TRBV6-5,NA,TRBJ1-5,NA
CASRKPGQARAQYF,TGTGCCAGCAGAAAACCGGGACAGGCACGGGCCCAGTACTTC,TRBV5-5,TRBD1,TRBJ2-5,NA
CASVRSLQETQYF,TGTGCCAGCGTCCGGAGCCTACAAGAGACCCAGTACTTC,TRBV7-9,NA,TRBJ2-5,NA
CASSPRQGRDGGTEAFF,TGTGCCAGCTCACCTAGACAGGGGAGGGATGGTGGCACTGAAGCTTTCTTT,TRBV18,TRBD1,TRBJ1-1,NA
CASRTGGSTNEKLFF,TGTGCCAGCCGGACAGGGGGCAGTACTAATGAAAAACTGTTTTTT,TRBV5-5,TRBD1,TRBJ1-4,NA
CASSQEGRQPQHF,TGTGCCAGCAGCCAAGAAGGTAGACAGCCCCAGCATTTT,TRBV4-2,NA,TRBJ1-5,NA
CSARVGEKLFF,TGCAGTGCTCGTGTTGGTGAAAAACTGTTTTTT,TRBV20-1,NA,TRBJ1-4,NA
CASCRRLARLSSYNEQFF,TGCGCCAGCTGTAGGAGACTCGCCCGTCTTAGCTCCTACAATGAGCAGTTCTTC,TRBV5-1,NA,TRBJ2-1,NA
CASSLQQGAEPQHF,TGTGCCAGTAGTCTCCAACAGGGGGCTGAGCCCCAGCATTTT,TRBV19,TRBD1,TRBJ1-5,NA
CAWSSKGQGYGYTF,TGTGCCTGGAGTAGTAAGGGACAGGGTTATGGCTACACCTTC,TRBV30,TRBD1,TRBJ1-2,NA
CASRDRNNSPLHF,TGTGCCAGCAGAGACAGAAATAATTCACCCCTCCACTTT,TRBV7-9,NA,TRBJ1-6,many
CASRYQETQYF,TGTGCCAGTAGGTACCAAGAGACCCAGTACTTC,TRBV19,NA,TRBJ2-5,NA
CASSLQGNTEAFF,TGTGCCAGCAGTTTACAAGGAAACACTGAAGCTTTCTTT,TRBV2,NA,TRBJ1-1,NA
CASSMMTSGNNEQFF,TGTGCCAGTAGTATGATGACTAGCGGAAACAATGAGCAGTTCTTC,TRBV19,TRBD2,TRBJ2-1,once
CASSQVATNEKLFF,TGTGCCAGCAGCCAGGTGGCAACTAATGAAAAACTGTTTTTT,TRBV3-1/TRBV3-2,NA,TRBJ1-4,NA
CASSPSKGVSRTQYF,TGTGCCAGCTCACCTTCGAAGGGGGTCTCTCGTACGCAGTATTTT,TRBV18,NA,TRBJ2-3,NA
CASSLERASTDTQYF,TGCGCCAGCAGCTTGGAGAGGGCTAGCACAGATACGCAGTATTTT,TRBV5-1,NA,TRBJ2-3,NA